The 13 T cell receptor beta chains below all came from one sample that was sequenced in a study of T cell responses to AZD1222 COVID-19 vaccine (dated by TCRdb to the early 2020s). Sample time point, as interpreted from the label and publication: baseline before first vaccination. Libraries were constructed by the immunoSEQ multiplex PCR assay. Held by TCRdb, this immuneACCESS table contains in-frame sequences only and omits some clones. Under half of the omission traces to an unresolved V gene where checked; the cause of the rest is unknown. The sample table lists 86,000 or so clones, roughly nine tenths of them with a count of one. Together, the top ten hold around 3% of the sample. The sample consisted of peripheral blood, taken on day 0 of AZD1222 vaccination. Receptor source: an adult in good health.

This clone was observed a few times. V is TRBV5-4 and J is TRBJ2-5; the D gene is possibly TRBD1 (6 bases). Germline V lookup: CDR1 SGHNT, CDR2 YYREEE (reference sequence). This CDR3 region has 13 residues. V lost 4 bases and J lost 4, with 11 bases in between. This CDR3 reads CASSQVQGETQYF. CDR3 coding DNA: TGTGCCAGCAGCCAAGTACAGGGAGAGACCCAGTACTTC.

This chain links TRBV6-6 with TRBJ1-5; tentative D call: TRBD1 (6 bases). There are 15 residues in the CDR3. V was trimmed by 7 bases and J by 0 bases, leaving 13 bases between them. The germline V gene encodes CDR1 MNHNY and CDR2 SVGAGI (reference sequence). The CDR3 loop is CASTLRTDSNQPQHF. CDR3 bases: TGTGCCAGCACCCTTCGGACAGATAGCAATCAGCCCCAGCATTTT.

In this sample, this clone turned up a few times. The chain couples TRBV4-2 to TRBJ2-3; 7 bases map to TRBD2. The CDR3 has 13 residues. CDR1 and CDR2 (germline): LGHNA, YNFKEQ. Trimming removed 11 bases from V and 5 bases from J; junction bases left unmatched: 10. DNA of the CDR3: TGTGCCGTAGGCGGGGAGGGGCTAGATACGCAGTATTTT. It specifies CAVGGEGLDTQYF.

J is TRBJ2-3 and V is TRBV4-1; D is unresolved. CDR1 and CDR2 from the germline V gene are MGHRA and YSYEKL. CDR3 length: 14 residues. Trimming left V 1 base short and J 3 bases short, with 8 bases between. The CDR3 is CASSQALETDTQYF. The DNA of the CDR3 is TGCGCCAGCAGCCAAGCGTTAGAAACAGATACGCAGTATTTT.

J is TRBJ1-2 and V is TRBV19; no definite D call. Trimming removed 5 bases at V and 3 bases at J, with 16 bases between. Germline V gives CDR1 LNHDA, CDR2 SQIVND (reference sequence). This CDR3 region has 15 residues. In DNA, the CDR3 is TGTGCCAGTAGTCTTATGAGGGCAGCGCACTATGGCTACACCTTC. Its translation: CASSLMRAAHYGYTF.

J is TRBJ2-7 and V is TRBV3-1 (or the pseudogene TRBV3-2); the match to TRBD2 covers 12 bases. Trimming took 3 bases from V and 3 from J; bases not matched to a gene: 12. Germline CDR1 and CDR2: LGHDT and YNNKEL (reference sequence). The CDR3 covers 18 residues. The CDR3 DNA reads TGTGCCAGCAGCCACACTAGCGGGAGGACCATTTCGCTCTACGAGCAGTACTTC. Amino acids: CASSHTSGRTISLYEQYF.

This chain uses TRBV19 with TRBJ1-2, with 7 nucleotides matching TRBD1. The V gene end was trimmed by 6 bases and the J gene end by 4 bases; junction bases not matched to a gene: 8. Germline V gives CDR1 LNHDA, CDR2 SQIVND (reference sequence). CDR3 length: 14 residues. The CDR3 coding sequence is TGTGCCAGTAGCCTACAGACAGGGACCTATGGCTACACCTTC. As protein: CASSLQTGTYGYTF.

The chain uses TRBV7-9 and TRBJ1-5; D might be TRBD1 (5 bases). This CDR3 contains 17 residues. Germline CDR1 and CDR2: SEHNR and FQNEAQ (reference sequence). Trimming stripped 1 base from V and 0 bases from J, with 13 bases between. The CDR3 here is CASSLVGGRGSNQPQHF. CDR3 bases: TGTGCCAGCAGCTTAGTGGGGGGTCGCGGTAGCAATCAGCCCCAGCATTTT.

The V gene is TRBV19, the J gene TRBJ2-2; a possible D gene is TRBD2 (6 bases). The CDR3 has 14 residues. The germline V gene encodes CDR1 LNHDA and CDR2 SQIVND (reference sequence). Trimming cost V 6 bases and J 7 bases, with 15 bases left between them. CDR3 nucleotide sequence: TGTGCCAGTAGGGGAGGTCCCGGGATCGGGGAGCTGTTTTTT. Protein sequence: CASRGGPGIGELFF. Combining the CDR3 with reference TRBV19 and TRBJ2-2 gives the whole variable domain DGGITQSPKYLFRKEGQNVTLSCEQNLNHDAMYWYRQDPGQGLRLIYYSQIVNDFQKGDIAEGYSVSREKKESFPLTVTSAQKNPTAFYLCASRGGPGIGELFFGEGSRLTVL.

This sequence joins TRBV3-1 (or the pseudogene TRBV3-2) and TRBJ2-7; maybe TRBD1 (5 bases). V dropped 1 base and J dropped 8 bases, with 15 bases sitting between them. In germline, CDR1 is LGHDT, CDR2 YNNKEL (reference sequence). The CDR3 is made up of 14 amino acids. This chain's CDR3 is CASSQGPRGDQQYF. The CDR3 nucleotides are TGTGCCAGCAGCCAAGGGCCTAGGGGTGATCAGCAGTACTTC.

The chain links TRBV5-3 to TRBJ1-5, with a tentative D call TRBD1 (5 bases). TRBV5-3 is known as an ORF, though its function is uncertain. The CDR3 covers 17 residues. Trimming pared 4 bases from V and 2 bases from J, leaving 19 bases between. CDR3 sequence: CARSLGGAQSGNQPQHF. CDR3 sequence (DNA): TGTGCCAGAAGCCTGGGGGGTGCCCAAAGTGGCAATCAGCCCCAGCATTTT.

The chain couples TRBV5-1 to TRBJ2-7; no clear D. Germline V gives CDR1 SGHRS, CDR2 YFSETQ. This CDR3 comprises 14 residues. V was clipped by 4 bases and J by 7 bases, with 18 bases between them. CDR3 coding DNA: TGCGCCAGCAGCCCGGGCCCTCTCTGGGGTGAGCAGTACTTC. Its protein is CASSPGPLWGEQYF. The full variable domain, rest sourced from reference TRBV5-1 and TRBJ2-7, is KAGVTQTPRYLIKTRGQQVTLSCSPISGHRSVSWYQQTPGQGLQFLFEYFSETQRNKGNFPGRFSGRQFSNSRSEMNVSTLELGDSALYLCASSPGPLWGEQYFGPGTRLTVT.

The J gene is TRBJ2-1, the V gene TRBV9; D unclear. Germline CDR1 is SGDLS and CDR2 is YYNGEE. CDR3 length: 12 amino acids. V was trimmed by 0 bases and J by 8 bases, leaving 6 bases between them. The CDR3 sequence is CASSVDIDEQFF. CDR3 bases: TGTGCCAGCAGCGTAGATATCGATGAGCAGTTCTTC.